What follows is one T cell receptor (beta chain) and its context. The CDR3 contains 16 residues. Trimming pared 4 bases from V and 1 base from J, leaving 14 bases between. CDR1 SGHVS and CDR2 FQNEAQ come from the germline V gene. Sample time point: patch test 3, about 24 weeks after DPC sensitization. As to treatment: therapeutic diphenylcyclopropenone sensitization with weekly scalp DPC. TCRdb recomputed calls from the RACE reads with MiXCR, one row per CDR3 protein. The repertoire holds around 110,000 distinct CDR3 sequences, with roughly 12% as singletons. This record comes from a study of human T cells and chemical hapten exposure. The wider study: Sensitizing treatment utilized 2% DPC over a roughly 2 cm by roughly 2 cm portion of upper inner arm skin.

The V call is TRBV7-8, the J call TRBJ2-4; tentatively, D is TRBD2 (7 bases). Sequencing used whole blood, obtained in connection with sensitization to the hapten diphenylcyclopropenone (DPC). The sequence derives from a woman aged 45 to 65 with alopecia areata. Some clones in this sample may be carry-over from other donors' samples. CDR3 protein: CASSSEGGAAKNIQYF. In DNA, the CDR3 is TGTGCCAGCAGCTCCGAGGGGGGGGCGGCCAAAAACATTCAGTACTTC.